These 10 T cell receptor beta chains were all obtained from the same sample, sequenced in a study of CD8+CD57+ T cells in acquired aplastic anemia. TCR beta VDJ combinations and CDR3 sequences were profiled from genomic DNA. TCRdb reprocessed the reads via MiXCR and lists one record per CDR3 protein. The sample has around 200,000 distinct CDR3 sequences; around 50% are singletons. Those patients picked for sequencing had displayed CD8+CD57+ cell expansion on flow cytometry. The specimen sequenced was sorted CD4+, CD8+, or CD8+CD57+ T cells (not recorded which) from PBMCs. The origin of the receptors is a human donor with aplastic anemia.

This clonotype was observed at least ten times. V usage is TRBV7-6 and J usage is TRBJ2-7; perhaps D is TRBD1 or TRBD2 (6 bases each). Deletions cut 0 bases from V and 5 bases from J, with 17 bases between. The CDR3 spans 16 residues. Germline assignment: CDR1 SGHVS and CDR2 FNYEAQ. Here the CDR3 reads CASSLATGAKEDEQYF. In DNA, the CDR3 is TGTGCCAGCAGCTTAGCTACGGGGGCGAAAGAAGACGAGCAGTACTTC.

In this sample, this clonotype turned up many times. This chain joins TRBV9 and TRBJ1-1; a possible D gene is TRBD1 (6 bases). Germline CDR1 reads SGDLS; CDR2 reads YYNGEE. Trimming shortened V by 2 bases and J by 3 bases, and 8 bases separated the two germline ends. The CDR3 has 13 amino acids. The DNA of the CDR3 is TGTGCCAGCAGCGTGAGGGGGGACACTGAAGCTTTCTTT. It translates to CASSVRGDTEAFF.

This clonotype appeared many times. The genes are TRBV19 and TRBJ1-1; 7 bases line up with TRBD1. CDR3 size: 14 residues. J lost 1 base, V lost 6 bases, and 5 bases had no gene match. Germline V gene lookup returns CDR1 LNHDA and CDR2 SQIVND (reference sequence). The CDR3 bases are TGTGCCAGTAGAGTGACAGGGCAGAACACTGAAGCTTTCTTT. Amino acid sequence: CASRVTGQNTEAFF.

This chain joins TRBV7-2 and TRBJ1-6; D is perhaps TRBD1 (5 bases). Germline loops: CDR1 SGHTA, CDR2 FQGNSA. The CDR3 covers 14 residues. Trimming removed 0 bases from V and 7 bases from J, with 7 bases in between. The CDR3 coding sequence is TGTGCCAGCAGCTTAGCGGCAGGGAATTCACCCCTCCACTTT. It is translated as CASSLAAGNSPLHF.

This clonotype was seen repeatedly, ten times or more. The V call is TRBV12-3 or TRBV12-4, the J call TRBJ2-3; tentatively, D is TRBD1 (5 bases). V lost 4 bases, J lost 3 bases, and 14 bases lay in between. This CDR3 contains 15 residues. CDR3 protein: CASSSYTGVTDTQYF. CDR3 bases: TGTGCCAGCAGTTCTTACACAGGTGTTACAGATACGCAGTATTTT.

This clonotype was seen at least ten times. CDR3 sequence reads: CAISSGGAKEQFF. DNA for the CDR3: TGTGCCATCAGTAGCGGGGGGGCTAAAGAGCAGTTCTTC. The chain uses TRBV10-3 and TRBJ2-1, with 10 bases fitting TRBD2. CDR3 length equals 13 residues. Trimming removed 5 bases from V and 10 bases from J; junction bases left unmatched: 5. CDR1 is ENHRY and CDR2 is SYGVKD in the germline V gene.

The CDR3 bases are TGTGCCAGTAGGGTAGCGGGATCAGATACGCAGTATTTT. It codes for CASRVAGSDTQYF. The chain joins TRBV19 to TRBJ2-3; 8 bases align to TRBD2. Trimming at V came to 6 bases and at J to 4 bases, leaving 3 bases not matched to a gene. This CDR3 contains 13 residues. The V gene's germline CDR1 is LNHDA and CDR2 SQIVND (reference sequence). Full variable domain (remainder filled in from reference TRBV19 and TRBJ2-3): DGGITQSPKYLFRKEGQNVTLSCEQNLNHDAMYWYRQDPGQGLRLIYYSQIVNDFQKGDIAEGYSVSREKKESFPLTVTSAQKNPTAFYLCASRVAGSDTQYFGPGTRLTVL.

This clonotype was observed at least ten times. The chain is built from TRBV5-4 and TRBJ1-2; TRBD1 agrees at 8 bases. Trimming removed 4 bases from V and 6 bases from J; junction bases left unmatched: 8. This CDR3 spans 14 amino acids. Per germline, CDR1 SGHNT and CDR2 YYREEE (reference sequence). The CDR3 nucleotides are TGTGCCAGCAGCACCGACAGGGGTTATGATGGCTACACCTTC. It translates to CASSTDRGYDGYTF.

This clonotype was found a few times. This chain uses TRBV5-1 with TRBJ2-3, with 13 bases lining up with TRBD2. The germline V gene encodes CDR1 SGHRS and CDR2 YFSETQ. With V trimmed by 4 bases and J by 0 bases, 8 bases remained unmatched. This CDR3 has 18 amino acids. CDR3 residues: CASSPRTSGGPSTDTQYF. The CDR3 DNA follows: TGCGCCAGCAGCCCACGGACTAGCGGGGGTCCAAGCACAGATACGCAGTATTTT.

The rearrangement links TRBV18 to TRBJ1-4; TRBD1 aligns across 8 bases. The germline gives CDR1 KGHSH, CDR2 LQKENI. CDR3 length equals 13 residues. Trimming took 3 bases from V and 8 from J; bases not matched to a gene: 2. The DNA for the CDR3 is TGTGCCAGCTCACCGGACAGGGCAGAAAAACTGTTTTTT. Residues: CASSPDRAEKLFF.